The clone carrying this TCR beta chain was recorded once. Its antigen remains unknown. The record originates from a study of shared clonotypes between healthy human individuals. Study findings and constraints: Exclusively blood specimens were collected; tissue repertoires likely differ.

Method: immunoSEQ multiplex PCR; TCRdb's copy keeps in-frame clones and lacks some. The table records more than 450,000 clones, 70% to 80% of them present only once. CDR1 is MNHNS, CDR2 SASEGT, per germline. This CDR3 contains 10 residues. V was clipped by 8 bases and J by 4 bases, with 5 bases between them. The sequence was collected from a woman between 40 and 55 years old in good health. Some clones in this sample may be carry-over from other donors' samples. The sequenced sample was PBMCs. This chain connects TRBV6-1 to TRBJ2-5; D remains unclear. The CDR3 spells CASWRETQYF. For the CDR3, the DNA is TGTGCCAGCTGGCGAGAGACCCAGTACTTC.